This passage covers 32 T cell receptor beta chains from one sample sequenced in a study of T cell responses to AZD1222 COVID-19 vaccine. The repertoire was sequenced with immunoSEQ multiplex PCR; TCRdb's copy has only in-frame clones and lacks some. The repertoire includes about 100,000 clones, around 83% of them detected once, and 1.4% sits in the top ten. Sequencing was performed on peripheral blood, taken on day 0 of AZD1222 vaccination. Receptor source: an adult in good health.

This chain connects TRBV23-1 to TRBJ1-2; no clear D. TRBV23-1 is treated as an ORF (open reading frame) with a function not yet certain. Deletions cut 6 bases from V and 4 bases from J, with 18 bases between. This CDR3 has 15 amino acids. CDR3 sequence: CASSLPRDPGYGYTF. CDR3 nucleotide sequence: TGCGCCAGCAGCCTCCCCCGAGACCCAGGCTATGGCTACACCTTC.

This clone has only one observation. V is TRBV27 and J is TRBJ2-3; D possibly corresponds to TRBD2 (5 bases). The ends were cut back, 2 bases at V and 2 bases at J, with 8 bases in the middle. The CDR3 has 14 residues. Germline V lookup: CDR1 MNHEY, CDR2 SMNVEV (reference sequence). The DNA for the CDR3 is TGTGCCAGCAGTTTAAGAGGACTCACAGATACGCAGTATTTT. This codes for CASSLRGLTDTQYF.

This clone was detected only once. The chain combines TRBV21-1 with TRBJ2-3; the table's D call, TRBD2, has no DNA check behind it. TRBV21-1 is a listed pseudogene. CDR3 length equals 18 residues. The CDR3 nucleotides read TGTGCCAGCAGCAAAGTGGGAGGGGCGAGCGGAGTTACAGATACGCAGTATTTT. This codes for CASSKVGGASGVTDTQYF.

The chain joins TRBV5-1 to TRBJ1-1; D perhaps matches TRBD1 (5 bases). Germline V CDR1 and CDR2: SGHRS, YFSETQ. Trimming pared 1 base from V and 4 bases from J, leaving 17 bases between. The CDR3 is made up of 16 amino acids. CDR3 sequence reads: CASSLKQGGLGTEAFF. CDR3 DNA: TGCGCCAGCAGCTTGAAGCAGGGTGGGCTGGGCACTGAAGCTTTCTTT.

The chain uses TRBV19 and TRBJ2-5; possibly TRBD1 or TRBD2 for D (5 bases each). The V and J ends lost 4 bases and 0 bases respectively, with 18 bases between them. This CDR3 is 17 amino acids long. Looked up from germline, CDR1 is LNHDA and CDR2 is SQIVND (reference sequence). The CDR3 nucleotides read TGTGCCAGTAGTACCGGAACCGCCGGGACGGACCAAGAGACCCAGTACTTC. Translation gives CASSTGTAGTDQETQYF.

The gene calls are TRBV6-2 or TRBV6-3 and TRBJ1-3; D is possibly TRBD1 (6 bases). V lost 2 bases and J lost 3, with 14 bases in between. This CDR3 is 16 amino acids long. Germline V gene data show CDR1 as MNHEY and CDR2 as SVGEGT. The CDR3: CASSYSSGQLGNTIYF. For the CDR3, the DNA is TGTGCCAGCAGTTACAGTAGTGGACAGCTTGGAAACACCATATATTTT.

The J gene is TRBJ1-4, the V gene TRBV5-6, with a possible D match to TRBD1 (6 bases). From germline, CDR1 is SGHDT and CDR2 YYEEEE. The CDR3 contains 14 residues. Deletions cut 4 bases from V and 4 bases from J, with 11 bases between. DNA for the CDR3: TGTGCCAGCAGCCGAAGGGGGAGTAATGAAAAACTGTTTTTT. Protein product: CASSRRGSNEKLFF.

The chain couples TRBV9 to TRBJ2-5; 8 nucleotides match TRBD1. Germline V gives CDR1 SGDLS, CDR2 YYNGEE. The CDR3 contains 15 residues. The trim removed 2 bases at V and 4 bases at J, leaving 7 bases unmatched. The CDR3 DNA reads as TGTGCCAGCAGCGTCGGCAGGGGGCAGGGAGAGACCCAGTACTTC. Protein sequence: CASSVGRGQGETQYF.

The V gene is TRBV25-1, the J gene TRBJ1-6; D uncertain. The V and J ends lost 2 bases and 4 bases respectively, with 6 bases between them. Germline CDR1 and CDR2: MGHDK and SYGVNS. The CDR3 is 14 amino acids. The CDR3 nucleotides are TGTGCCAGCAGTGAACAAGGATATAATTCACCCCTCCACTTT. Protein sequence: CASSEQGYNSPLHF.

V gene TRBV5-4 combines with J gene TRBJ1-6, with a tentative D call TRBD1 (6 bases). Germline V CDR1 and CDR2: SGHNT, YYREEE (reference sequence). This CDR3 comprises 15 residues. V was clipped by 0 bases and J by 2 bases, with 6 bases between them. CDR3 bases: TGTGCCAGCAGCTTGGCAGGGGCCTATAATTCACCCCTCCACTTT. It is translated as CASSLAGAYNSPLHF.

The V call is TRBV6-5, the J call TRBJ1-6; TRBD1 agrees at 8 bases. Germline trimming cut 6 bases from V and 9 bases from J; bases unmatched to any gene: 7. The V gene's germline CDR1 is MNHEY and CDR2 SVGAGI. This CDR3 has 14 amino acids. CDR3: CASSPGQAGSPLHF. CDR3 DNA: TGTGCCAGCAGCCCGGGACAGGCGGGTTCACCCCTCCACTTT.

The CDR3 is CASTLQTATNEKLFF. In DNA, the CDR3 is TGTGCCAGTACCCTCCAGACTGCAACTAATGAAAAACTGTTTTTT. The chain combines TRBV19 with TRBJ1-4, with D unresolved. The length of the CDR3 is 15 residues. Germline V gene sequence: CDR1 LNHDA, CDR2 SQIVND (reference sequence). V lost 7 bases, J lost 0 bases, and 12 bases lay in between.

CDR3 amino acids: CASSQDLARRETQYF. The CDR3 DNA reads as TGTGCCAGCAGCCAAGATCTCGCCAGAAGAGAGACCCAGTACTTC. The chain employs TRBV3-1 (or the pseudogene TRBV3-2) and TRBJ2-5; D not resolved. V lost 0 bases and J lost 4, with 12 bases in between. The CDR3 spans 15 residues. CDR1 and CDR2 (germline): LGHDT, YNNKEL (reference sequence).

This chain links TRBV7-2 with TRBJ2-2; 9 nucleotides match TRBD1. This CDR3 is 14 amino acids long. Germline V gene data show CDR1 as SGHTA and CDR2 as FQGNSA. V dropped 2 bases and J dropped 8; count of bases not matched to a gene: 3. The CDR3 DNA sequence: TGTGCCAGCAGCTTAAACAGGGGGCTAGGGGAGCTGTTTTTT. It translates to CASSLNRGLGELFF.

This chain links TRBV5-4 with TRBJ2-7, with TRBD1 matching over 7 bases. Germline V gene sequence: CDR1 SGHNT, CDR2 YYREEE (reference sequence). With V trimmed by 5 bases and J by 5 bases, 4 bases remained unmatched. The CDR3 runs 12 residues. CDR3: CASSYQGDEQYF. DNA of the CDR3: TGTGCCAGCAGTTACCAGGGGGACGAGCAGTACTTC.

This sequence joins TRBV27 and TRBJ1-6; weak D call: TRBD1 (6 bases). V was pared by 6 bases and J by 5 bases, with 20 bases between. The germline gives CDR1 MNHEY, CDR2 SMNVEV (reference sequence). This CDR3 contains 17 residues. The CDR3 protein is CASSQTGFYWDNSPLHF. For the CDR3, the DNA is TGTGCCAGCAGCCAGACAGGATTCTACTGGGATAATTCACCCCTCCACTTT.

V is TRBV27 and J is TRBJ1-1; D perhaps matches TRBD1 (5 bases). The CDR3 is 13 amino acids. V lost 4 bases and J 4 bases, leaving 10 bases between the germline ends. Germline lookup yields CDR1 MNHEY and CDR2 SMNVEV (reference sequence). This CDR3 is CASSWAGGTEAFF. CDR3 DNA sequence: TGTGCCAGCAGTTGGGCTGGGGGCACTGAAGCTTTCTTT.

This clone was counted a single time. The CDR3 nucleotides are TGTGCCAGCAGTCCCCTTAGAGGGACAGGGGGCGACGAGCAGTACTTC. It codes for CASSPLRGTGGDEQYF. The rearrangement links TRBV6-6 to TRBJ2-7, with 12 bases fitting TRBD1. The germline V gene has CDR1 MNHNY and CDR2 SVGAGI (reference sequence). Unmatched junction bases numbered 10, after V lost 5 bases and J lost 5 bases. CDR3 length: 16 amino acids.

Concerning this clone itself: Sequence at one end of the junction differs from germline and may be a read error. CDR3 region: CASSQEDGVGAFF. The CDR3 DNA follows: TGCGCCAGCAGTCAAGAAGACGGTGTAGGAGCTTTCTTT. The chain recombines TRBV4-3 with TRBJ1-1; D is uncertain. Germline CDR1 and CDR2: LGHNA and YSLEER. This CDR3 has 13 amino acids.

V is TRBV4-3 and J is TRBJ2-1; 7 nucleotides align to TRBD2. Germline V gene lookup returns CDR1 LGHNA and CDR2 YSLEER. The CDR3 is 15 residues long. After removal of 3 bases from V and 0 bases from J, the junction contained 2 bases not matched to a gene. CDR3 in DNA: TGCGCCAGCAGCCAGGGAGGGAACTCCTACAATGAGCAGTTCTTC. Its translation is CASSQGGNSYNEQFF.

This chain connects TRBV9 to TRBJ2-1; TRBD2 matches at 8 bases. The CDR3 sequence is 15 residues long. Germline-derived CDR1 and CDR2 are SGDLS and YYNGEE. V lost 0 bases and J lost 4; bases outside the gene matches: 3. This CDR3 reads CASSVASGQYNEQFF. The CDR3 coding sequence is TGTGCCAGCAGCGTAGCTAGCGGGCAGTACAATGAGCAGTTCTTC.

The CDR3 region is CASSPTSGMYNEQFF. For the CDR3, the DNA is TGTGCCAGTAGTCCGACTAGCGGGATGTACAATGAGCAGTTCTTC. The chain joins TRBV19 to TRBJ2-1; 11 nucleotides agree with TRBD2. The J segment lost 4 bases and the V segment lost 5 bases, leaving 4 bases of the junction unmatched. The germline V gene has CDR1 LNHDA and CDR2 SQIVND (reference sequence). The CDR3 contains 15 residues.

This clone was observed once. The chain recombines TRBV4-1 with TRBJ1-5, with D tentatively TRBD1 (5 bases). Looked up from germline, CDR1 is MGHRA and CDR2 is YSYEKL. The CDR3 covers 17 residues. V gave up 1 base and J gave up 0 bases, with 13 bases separating them. The CDR3 reads CASSQVEGHHSNQPQHF. The CDR3 coding sequence is TGCGCCAGCAGCCAAGTTGAGGGGCATCATAGCAATCAGCCCCAGCATTTT.

The V call is TRBV5-1, the J call TRBJ2-1; D possibly corresponds to TRBD2 (5 bases). This CDR3 has 13 amino acids. Looked up from germline, CDR1 is SGHRS and CDR2 is YFSETQ. V lost 2 bases, J lost 8 bases, and 11 bases lay in between. CDR3 in DNA: TGCGCCAGCAGCTTCTTTCAAGCGGATGAGCAGTTCTTC. As protein: CASSFFQADEQFF.

The rearrangement joins TRBV6-1 to TRBJ1-3; D is ambiguous. Germline assignment: CDR1 MNHNS and CDR2 SASEGT. V was pared by 3 bases and J by 0 bases, with 9 bases between. The CDR3 sequence is 15 residues long. The DNA for the CDR3 is TGTGCCAGCAGTGACGGCGTTAGCTCTGGAAACACCATATATTTT. This gives the protein CASSDGVSSGNTIYF.

V is TRBV6-5 and J is TRBJ1-1; D possibly corresponds to TRBD1 (6 bases). From germline, CDR1 is MNHEY and CDR2 SVGAGI. The V end was cut by 6 bases, the J end by 2 bases, with 16 bases between. The CDR3 loop spans 15 amino acids. Here the CDR3 DNA reads TGTGCCAGCAGGAGAACGGACAGCGTAAACACTGAAGCTTTCTTT. This encodes CASRRTDSVNTEAFF.

The J gene is TRBJ1-4, the V gene TRBV6-2 or TRBV6-3, with D perhaps matching TRBD1 (6 bases). The CDR3 length is 17 residues. The germline CDR1 and CDR2 sequences are MNHEY and SVGEGT. V was cut by 2 bases and J by 0 bases, with 13 bases left in between. CDR3 protein: CASSYGRTAATNEKLFF. The DNA for the CDR3 is TGTGCCAGCAGTTACGGTAGGACAGCAGCAACTAATGAAAAACTGTTTTTT.

The gene calls are TRBV11-2 and TRBJ1-5, with 8 bases lining up with TRBD1. The CDR3 loop spans 14 amino acids. Germline CDR1 and CDR2: SGHAT and FQNNGV. Trimming at V came to 1 base and at J to 4 bases, leaving 0 bases not matched to a gene. The CDR3 nucleotides are TGTGCCAGCAGCTTAGGGACAGGGAATCAGCCCCAGCATTTT. This encodes CASSLGTGNQPQHF.

The chain combines TRBV9 with TRBJ1-6, with a possible D match to TRBD1 (5 bases). Trimming removed 3 bases at V and 7 bases at J, with 11 bases between. Germline V gene data show CDR1 as SGDLS and CDR2 as YYNGEE. The CDR3 consists of 14 residues. Here the CDR3 DNA reads TGTGCCAGCAGCGAAACGGGGCAAAATTCACCCCTCCACTTT. Its protein is CASSETGQNSPLHF.

The chain combines TRBV7-2 with TRBJ2-5, with TRBD1 matching over 7 bases. With V trimmed by 3 bases and J by 2 bases, 3 bases remained unmatched. This CDR3 contains 14 residues. From germline, CDR1 is SGHTA and CDR2 FQGNSA. Here the CDR3 reads CASSFDRAQETQYF. CDR3 DNA: TGTGCCAGCAGCTTCGACAGGGCACAAGAGACCCAGTACTTC.

In this sample, this clone turned up once. The chain is built from TRBV6-5 and TRBJ1-2, with unresolved D. Germline lookup yields CDR1 MNHEY and CDR2 SVGAGI. This CDR3 comprises 13 residues. Trimming left V 7 bases short and J 3 bases short, with 12 bases between. CDR3 in amino acids: CASTEGVHYGYTF. The CDR3 DNA is TGTGCCAGCACCGAAGGTGTCCACTATGGCTACACCTTC.

The gene calls are TRBV7-3 and TRBJ1-1; 10 positions match TRBD1. The CDR3 loop spans 14 amino acids. After removal of 6 bases from V and 7 bases from J, the junction contained 8 bases not matched to a gene. CDR1 is SGHTA, CDR2 FQGTGA, per germline. The chain's CDR3 is CASRETGGEDEAFF. The CDR3 DNA is TGTGCCAGCAGAGAGACAGGGGGCGAGGATGAAGCTTTCTTT.